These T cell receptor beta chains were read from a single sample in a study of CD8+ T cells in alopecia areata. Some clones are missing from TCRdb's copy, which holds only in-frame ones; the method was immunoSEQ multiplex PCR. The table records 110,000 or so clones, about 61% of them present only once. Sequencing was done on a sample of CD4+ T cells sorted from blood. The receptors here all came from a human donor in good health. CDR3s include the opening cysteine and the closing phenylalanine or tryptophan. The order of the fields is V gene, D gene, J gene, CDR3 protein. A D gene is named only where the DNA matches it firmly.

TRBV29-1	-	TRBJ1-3	CSVDDRELGNTIYF
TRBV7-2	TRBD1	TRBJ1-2	CASSQPRTGGASYTF
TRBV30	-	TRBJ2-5	CAWSVLGHQETQYF
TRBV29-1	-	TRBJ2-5	CSVGRDSGVETQYF
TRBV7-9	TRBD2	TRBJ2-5	CASSLSPGLGETQYF
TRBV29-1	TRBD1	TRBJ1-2	CSAGTGGILGYTF
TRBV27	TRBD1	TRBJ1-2	CASSTYGQGARILYGYTF
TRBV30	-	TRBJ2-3	CAWSVGTDTQYF
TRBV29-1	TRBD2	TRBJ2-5	CSVGIGGGETQYF
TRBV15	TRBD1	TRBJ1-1	CATSRRQGASTEAFF
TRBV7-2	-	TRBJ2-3	CASSFGTDTQYF
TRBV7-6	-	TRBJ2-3	CASSLARRPRDTQYF
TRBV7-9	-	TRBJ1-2	CASTLNSPAYGYTF
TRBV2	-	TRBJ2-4	CASSEDAKNIQYF
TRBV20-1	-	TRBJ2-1	CSALKNEQFF
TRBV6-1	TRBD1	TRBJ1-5	CASDRDFYSNQPQHF
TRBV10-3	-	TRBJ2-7	CAIRKGTNEQYF
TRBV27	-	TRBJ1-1	CASTSGQINTEAFF
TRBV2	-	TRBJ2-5	CASRRSQGRETQYF
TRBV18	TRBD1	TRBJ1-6	CASSQDRANSPLHF
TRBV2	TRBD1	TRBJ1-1	CASTLDRQQNTEAFF
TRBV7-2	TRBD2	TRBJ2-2	CASSPRNSGGYGTGELFF
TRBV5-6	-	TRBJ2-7	CASSLTDSYEQYF
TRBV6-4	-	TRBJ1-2	CASSRDPTTANYGYTF
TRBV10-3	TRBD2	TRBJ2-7	CAAGGLASYEQYF
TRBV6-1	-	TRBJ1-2	CASSEQSRVSGYGYTF
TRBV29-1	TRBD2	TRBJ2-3	CSYGVAGGTDTQYF
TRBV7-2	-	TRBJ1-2	CASSLPRLTEGYTF
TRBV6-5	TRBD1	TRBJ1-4	CASRGQDEKLFF